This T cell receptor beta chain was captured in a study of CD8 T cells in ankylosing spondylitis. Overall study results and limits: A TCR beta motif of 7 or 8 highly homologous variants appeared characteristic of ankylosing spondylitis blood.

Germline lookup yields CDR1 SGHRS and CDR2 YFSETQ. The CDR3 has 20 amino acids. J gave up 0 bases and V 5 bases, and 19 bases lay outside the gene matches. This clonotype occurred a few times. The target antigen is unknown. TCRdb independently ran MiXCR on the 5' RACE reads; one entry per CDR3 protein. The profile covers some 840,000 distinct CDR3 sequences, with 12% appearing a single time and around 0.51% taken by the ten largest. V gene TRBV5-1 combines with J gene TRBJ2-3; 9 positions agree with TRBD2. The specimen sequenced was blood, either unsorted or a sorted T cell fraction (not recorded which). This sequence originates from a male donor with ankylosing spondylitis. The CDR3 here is CASRARLRSVTSGSTDTQYF. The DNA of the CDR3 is TGCGCCAGCAGAGCCAGACTTCGCTCGGTGACTAGCGGAAGCACAGATACGCAGTATTTT.